This T cell receptor (beta chain) was retrieved from a study of blood T cell repertoires in COVID-19. Looking at the study overall: Collection of acute and convalescent COVID-19 samples took place in the United States, Italy and Spain. In each case, the material was cDNA or gDNA derived from T cells, B-cell-depleted T cells, or PBMCs.

There are 15 residues in the CDR3. J gave up 6 bases and V 1 base, and 6 bases lay outside the gene matches. Germline CDR1 reads SGHDN; CDR2 reads FVKESK. Sequenced by immunoSEQ multiplex PCR; TCRdb stores in-frame clones only, minus some. The profile shows under 250,000 clones, 82% of them singletons. The chain employs TRBV14 and TRBJ2-7; 10 nucleotides align to TRBD2. The clonotype originates from a woman under 30 with acute or convalescent COVID-19. The sample comprised peripheral blood. The CDR3 DNA follows: TGTGCCAGCAGCCAAGGCAGCGGGAGGGCCCTCGAGCAGTACTTC. Amino acids: CASSQGSGRALEQYF.